The clone carrying this TCR beta chain occurred many times. Its specificity is unknown. The second PCR ran about 6 to 12 cycles with a sample-barcoded 5' primer and J-beta primers. A tag from a template-switch adaptor with 12 random nucleotides marked each cDNA molecule. From the 5' RACE reads, TCRdb called clonotypes with MiXCR, one entry per CDR3 protein. The sample has 870,000 or so distinct CDR3 sequences; 25% to 30% are singletons. The sample is drawn from a study of blood T cells in healthy people across ages. Study conclusions and caveats: When one million T cells were used, diversity estimates were thought to be underestimates. Unsorted PBMCs blocked a conclusive comparison of naive and antigen-experienced cells. Per million T cells, the diversity of TCR beta decreased roughly linearly as age advanced.

The V and J ends lost 6 bases and 4 bases respectively, with 18 bases between them. The CDR3 is made up of 15 amino acids. Germline CDR1 and CDR2: MNHEY and SMNVEV (reference sequence). The sequencing input was blood. This sequence was found in an elderly woman in good health. The chain employs TRBV27 and TRBJ2-5; D is perhaps TRBD2 (6 bases). Written as DNA, the CDR3 is TGTGCCAGCAGGGAGGAGGGTCGGGTCGGAGAGACCCAGTACTTC. This gives the protein CASREEGRVGETQYF.